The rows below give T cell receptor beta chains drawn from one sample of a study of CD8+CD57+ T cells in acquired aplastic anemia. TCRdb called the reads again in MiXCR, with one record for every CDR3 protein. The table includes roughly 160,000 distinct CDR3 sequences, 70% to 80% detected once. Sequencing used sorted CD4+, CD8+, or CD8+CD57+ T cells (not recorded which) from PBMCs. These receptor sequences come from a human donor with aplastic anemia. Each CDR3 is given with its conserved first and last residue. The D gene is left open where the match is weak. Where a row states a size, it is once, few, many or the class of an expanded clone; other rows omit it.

DNA: TGTGCCAGTAGTATCTGGGGTAATCAGCCCCAGCATTTT
CDR3: CASSIWGNQPQHF
J: TRBJ1-5
V: TRBV19
D: -
size: -

DNA: TGCAGTGCTAGAGCCTTGGCGGGGGGCCACGAGCAGTACTTC
CDR3: CSARALAGGHEQYF
J: TRBJ2-7
V: TRBV20-1
D: TRBD2
size: few

DNA: TGTGCCATCGGCGACATAGCCGATCAGCCCCAGCATTTT
CDR3: CAIGDIADQPQHF
J: TRBJ1-5
V: TRBV10-3
D: -
size: -

DNA: TGCGCCAGCAGCCAAGAAGTAGGGGACAGCGGACTGAACACTGAAGCTTTCTTT
CDR3: CASSQEVGDSGLNTEAFF
J: TRBJ1-1
V: TRBV4-1
D: TRBD1
size: many

DNA: TGCGCCAGCAGTGAGTCACTAGCAATAGATACGCAGTATTTT
CDR3: CASSESLAIDTQYF
J: TRBJ2-3
V: TRBV10-2
D: -
size: many

DNA: TGTGCCAGCAGCTTAGGACGGCTCCGGGACAGCTCCTACGAGCAGTACTTC
CDR3: CASSLGRLRDSSYEQYF
J: TRBJ2-7
V: TRBV11-2
D: TRBD1
size: -

DNA: TGTGCCAGTAGTATGGGACAGGGGGCCTACGAGCAGTACTTC
CDR3: CASSMGQGAYEQYF
J: TRBJ2-7
V: TRBV19
D: TRBD1
size: -

DNA: TGTGCCAGCAGCTTAAGAGGGGGTCAGACAGATACGCAGTATTTT
CDR3: CASSLRGGQTDTQYF
J: TRBJ2-3
V: TRBV7-3
D: -
size: -

DNA: TGTGCCAGCTCACCATGGGCGCAGGGCAACACCGGGGAGCTGTTTTTT
CDR3: CASSPWAQGNTGELFF
J: TRBJ2-2
V: TRBV6-4
D: -
size: once

DNA: TGTGCCAGCAGCGCGGACAGGACGAATGAGCAGTTCTTC
CDR3: CASSADRTNEQFF
J: TRBJ2-1
V: TRBV2
D: TRBD1
size: once

DNA: TGTGCCAGCAGCCCTCCGGGACTAGCGGGAGATGAGCAGTTCTTC
CDR3: CASSPPGLAGDEQFF
J: TRBJ2-1
V: TRBV7-3
D: TRBD2
size: -

DNA: TGTGCCATCAGTGAGAGAGGGGGAGGCGAAAAACTGTTTTTT
CDR3: CAISERGGGEKLFF
J: TRBJ1-4
V: TRBV10-3
D: -
size: -

DNA: TGTGCCATCAGTGAAGTACAGGGAGGGGAGACCCAGTACTTC
CDR3: CAISEVQGGETQYF
J: TRBJ2-5
V: TRBV10-3
D: -
size: -

DNA: TGCAGTGCGAAAATAGGGGAACCTTACGAGCAGTACTTC
CDR3: CSAKIGEPYEQYF
J: TRBJ2-7
V: TRBV20-1
D: -
size: -

DNA: TGTGCCAGCAGTGATTCCCTCGGACAGGGGGCGGCCGAGCAGTACTTC
CDR3: CASSDSLGQGAAEQYF
J: TRBJ2-7
V: TRBV6-1
D: TRBD1
size: many

DNA: TGTGCCACCAGTGATTTCACCCGGACAGGGGGGACCCAGTACTTC
CDR3: CATSDFTRTGGTQYF
J: TRBJ2-5
V: TRBV2
D: TRBD1
size: -

DNA: TGTGCCAGCAGTGAACGGGGGGACGGCAGCTATGGCTACACCTTC
CDR3: CASSERGDGSYGYTF
J: TRBJ1-2
V: TRBV2
D: -
size: few

DNA: TGTGCCATCAGTACCGAACAGGGGAGGAACACTGAAGCTTTCTTT
CDR3: CAISTEQGRNTEAFF
J: TRBJ1-1
V: TRBV10-3
D: TRBD1
size: few

DNA: TGTGCCAGCAGCTTCGGGGGAAACCCCTATGGCTACACCTTC
CDR3: CASSFGGNPYGYTF
J: TRBJ1-2
V: TRBV5-6
D: -
size: -

DNA: TGTGCCAGCAGCTTAGATACACGCGGCTACACCTTC
CDR3: CASSLDTRGYTF
J: TRBJ1-2
V: TRBV7-9
D: -
size: -

DNA: TGTGCCAGCAGCAGACCCACAGAGCCCGTTAACACCGGGGAGCTGTTTTTT
CDR3: CASSRPTEPVNTGELFF
J: TRBJ2-2
V: TRBV27
D: -
size: -

DNA: TGTGCCAGCTCGGACAGGGCTGACGGGGAGCTGTTTTTT
CDR3: CASSDRADGELFF
J: TRBJ2-2
V: TRBV3-1
D: TRBD1
size: -

DNA: TGTGCCAGCAGCGCCTCCCAGGACAGGGTCTATGGCTACACCTTC
CDR3: CASSASQDRVYGYTF
J: TRBJ1-2
V: TRBV9
D: TRBD1
size: -

DNA: TGTGCCAGCAGCTTGGACAGGCCTGTTTCCTACGAGCAGTACTTC
CDR3: CASSLDRPVSYEQYF
J: TRBJ2-7
V: TRBV5-6
D: -
size: -

DNA: TGCAGTGCTAGAGATGTACGGACAGGGAACACTGAAGCTTTCTTT
CDR3: CSARDVRTGNTEAFF
J: TRBJ1-1
V: TRBV20-1
D: TRBD1
size: -

DNA: TGTGCCAGCAGTGCGGACAGAGTAAATGAAAAACTGTTTTTT
CDR3: CASSADRVNEKLFF
J: TRBJ1-4
V: TRBV2
D: -
size: -

DNA: TGTGCCAGTAGTATATCGTGGCAGACAAAACTGTTTTTT
CDR3: CASSISWQTKLFF
J: TRBJ1-4
V: TRBV19
D: -
size: once

DNA: TGCAGCGTGGGAGGACAGAAGCTCTCCTACGAGCAGTACTTC
CDR3: CSVGGQKLSYEQYF
J: TRBJ2-7
V: TRBV29-1
D: -
size: -